The present TCR beta chain was sequenced within a study of shared clonotypes between healthy human individuals. Study as a whole: Researchers assigned three CD4 naive, three CD4 memory, two CD8 naive and one CD8 memory plate to each donor.

CD4+ cells underwent separation, giving CD45RA+ naive and CD45RA-negative memory subsets. The authors split each subset's genomic DNA evenly across several immunoSEQ plates. In the authors' workflow: From ImmunoSEQ came sequences covering only the junction and carrying no quality scores, so filtering differed. Sequencing was performed with immunoSEQ multiplex PCR; in TCRdb, only in-frame clones are kept and a portion is missing. V, J and clone size are those of that table, while D and trimming were read from the DNA. The sample has roughly 2.2 million clones, around 93% seen once. V lost 1 base and J lost 0, with 7 bases in between. The CDR3 totals 14 residues. Germline V lookup: CDR1 PRHDT, CDR2 FYEKMQ (reference sequence).

V gene TRBV13 combines with J gene TRBJ2-7; no clear D. The TCR sequence derives from a man in his late teens or twenties in good health. Some clones in this sample may be carry-over from other donors' samples. Sequencing input: naive CD4+ T cells from PBMCs. The subset was: CD45RA+ positively selected. CDR3 sequence (DNA): TGTGCCAGCAGCTTAGAAGGCGGCTCCTACGAGCAGTACTTC. It translates to CASSLEGGSYEQYF.